A selection of T cell receptor beta chains follows, all from one sample in a study of a mutant IDH1 vaccine in newly diagnosed glioma. The protocol was immunoSEQ multiplex PCR, while the TCRdb copy is restricted to in-frame clones and leaves out a portion. In the table there are fewer than 35,000 clones, around 87% of which are singletons. Their antigens are not known. This specimen consisted of PBMCs, obtained from a glioma patient whose treatment included an IDH1 peptide vaccine. These TCRs come from a man aged 35 to 55 with glioma. Both conserved end residues are part of each CDR3. The D gene is left open where the match is weak. The listing skips clone size in some rows; elsewhere it reads once, few, many or a size class.

>TRBD1|TRBJ1-2|-|TRBV28
CASSQGDYGYTF
TGTGCCAGCAGTCAGGGGGACTATGGCTACACCTTC
>-|TRBJ2-1|-|TRBV12-5
CASGRALGGEQFF
TGTGCTAGTGGTCGGGCCCTTGGCGGAGAGCAGTTCTTC
>TRBD2|TRBJ2-1|-|TRBV7-8
CASSFGLAENNEQFF
TGTGCCAGCAGCTTTGGACTAGCGGAGAACAATGAGCAGTTCTTC
>TRBD1|TRBJ2-7|-|TRBV29-1
CSVGVTGVGEQYF
TGCAGCGTTGGTGTCACAGGGGTGGGCGAGCAGTACTTC
>-|TRBJ1-1|-|TRBV6-1
CAIFREFNTEAFF
TGTGCGATTTTCCGGGAGTTCAACACTGAAGCTTTCTTT
>-|TRBJ1-4|-|TRBV7-2
CASSLVGQSPGKLFF
TGTGCCAGCAGCTTAGTAGGGCAGTCTCCGGGAAAACTGTTTTTT
>-|TRBJ1-4|-|TRBV7-9
CASSLVIVGSEKLFF
TGTGCCAGCAGCTTAGTCATAGTAGGGAGCGAAAAACTGTTTTTT
>-|TRBJ2-3|-|TRBV7-2
CASSLSRGQDTQYF
TGTGCCAGCAGCTTATCCCGGGGGCAAGATACGCAGTATTTT
>-|TRBJ1-2|-|TRBV19
CASSRQGNGYTF
TGTGCCAGTAGTAGGCAGGGAAATGGCTACACCTTC
>-|TRBJ2-2|-|TRBV10-3
CAISEWGSDGELFF
TGTGCCATCAGTGAATGGGGGAGCGACGGGGAGCTGTTTTTT
>TRBD1|TRBJ1-6|-|TRBV30
CAWSSGQDNSPLHF
TGTGCCTGGTCATCGGGACAGGATAATTCACCCCTCCACTTT
>-|TRBJ1-2|-|TRBV7-9
CASSRSGQTPGGYTF
TGTGCCAGCAGCAGGTCGGGCCAGACCCCTGGCGGCTACACCTTC
>TRBD1|TRBJ2-2|-|TRBV6-6
CASHWTGDTGELFF
TGTGCCAGCCACTGGACAGGGGACACCGGGGAGCTGTTTTTT
>-|TRBJ1-1|-|TRBV2
CASSESGYEAFF
TGTGCCAGCAGTGAATCCGGTTATGAAGCTTTCTTT
>-|TRBJ1-4|-|TRBV27
CASSLGGRGYEKLFF
TGTGCCAGCAGTTTAGGGGGGAGAGGGTATGAAAAACTGTTTTTT
>-|TRBJ1-4|-|TRBV7-2
CASSLRPGSNEKLFF
TGTGCCAGCAGCTTACGTCCGGGATCGAATGAAAAACTGTTTTTT
>TRBD1|TRBJ1-1|-|TRBV6-1
CASSVGQGGAEAFF
TGTGCCAGCAGTGTTGGACAGGGAGGTGCTGAAGCTTTCTTT
>-|TRBJ1-2|-|TRBV30
CARAGGDYGYTF
TGTGCTCGAGCGGGCGGAGACTATGGCTACACCTTC
>-|TRBJ2-3|-|TRBV5-5
CASSLSLGASTDTQYF
TGTGCCAGCAGCTTGTCGCTAGGGGCTAGCACAGATACGCAGTATTTT
>TRBD1|TRBJ2-5|-|TRBV5-6
CASSLEDRGRETQYF
TGTGCCAGCAGCTTGGAGGACAGGGGGCGCGAGACCCAGTACTTC
>TRBD1|TRBJ2-2|-|TRBV10-3
CAITPGQGAGGGELFF
TGTGCCATCACCCCGGGACAGGGGGCAGGAGGCGGGGAGCTGTTTTTT
>TRBD1|TRBJ2-7|-|TRBV7-2
CASSLDTGGYTYEQYF
TGTGCCAGCAGCTTGGACACAGGGGGTTATACCTACGAGCAGTACTTC
>-|TRBJ2-7|-|TRBV28
CASSLDEGPYEQYF
TGTGCCAGCAGTTTGGATGAAGGGCCCTACGAGCAGTACTTC
>-|TRBJ2-2|-|TRBV5-1
CASSLGSTGSTGELFF
TGCGCCAGCAGCTTGGGGTCAACAGGGAGCACCGGGGAGCTGTTTTTT
>TRBD1|TRBJ1-1|few|TRBV11-2
CASSSGQGMNTEAFF
TGTGCCAGCAGCTCCGGACAGGGGATGAACACTGAAGCTTTCTTT
>-|TRBJ1-5|-|TRBV28
CASSSMVGYNQPQHF
TGTGCCAGCAGTTCGATGGTAGGGTACAATCAGCCCCAGCATTTT
>-|TRBJ1-1|-|TRBV12-2
CASRLRQANTEAFF
TGTGCAAGTCGCTTGCGGCAGGCGAACACTGAAGCTTTCTTT
>-|TRBJ2-1|-|TRBV10-3
CAARGDAYNEQFF
TGTGCCGCCCGTGGGGACGCCTACAATGAGCAGTTCTTC
>-|TRBJ1-1|few|TRBV30
CAWSWASQTEAFF
TGTGCCTGGAGCTGGGCCAGTCAGACTGAAGCTTTCTTT
>-|TRBJ1-6|-|TRBV6-1
CASSSGNSPLHF
TGTGCCAGCAGTAGTGGGAATTCACCCCTCCACTTT
>-|TRBJ1-5|-|TRBV7-2
CASSSTGHSNQPQHF
TGTGCCAGCAGTTCGACAGGCCATAGCAATCAGCCCCAGCATTTT
>TRBD1|TRBJ1-1|-|TRBV5-4
CASSFSGGTEAFF
TGTGCCAGCAGCTTTTCAGGGGGCACTGAAGCTTTCTTT
>-|TRBJ2-7|-|TRBV20-1
CSAETDRYF
TGCAGTGCGGAAACGGACAGGTACTTC
>-|TRBJ2-1|-|TRBV7-2
CASSLDSGPEQFF
TGTGCCAGCAGCTTAGATTCGGGCCCTGAGCAGTTCTTC
>TRBD2|TRBJ2-3|few|TRBV5-6
CASSFLLAGYTDTQYF
TGTGCCAGCAGCTTTTTGCTAGCGGGGTACACAGATACGCAGTATTTT
>-|TRBJ2-3|-|TRBV5-1
CASSLPTGTSTDTQYF
TGCGCCAGCAGCTTACCGACCGGGACTAGCACAGATACGCAGTATTTT
>-|TRBJ2-7|-|TRBV7-9
CASSFTGLSYEQYF
TGTGCCAGCAGCTTTACCGGCCTCTCCTACGAGCAGTACTTC
>-|TRBJ1-1|-|TRBV28
CASSSWFNTEAFF
TGTGCCAGCAGCTCTTGGTTTAACACTGAAGCTTTCTTT
>TRBD1|TRBJ2-3|-|TRBV6-5
CASSYSPGQGEDTQYF
TGTGCCAGCAGTTACTCCCCCGGACAGGGAGAAGATACGCAGTATTTT
>-|TRBJ1-1|-|TRBV27
CASRRHLNTEAFF
TGTGCCAGCAGGAGGCACTTGAACACTGAAGCTTTCTTT
>-|TRBJ2-2|-|TRBV21-1
CASSKSRAGGAIRELFF
TGTGCCAGCAGCAAAAGTCGAGCAGGGGGCGCAATCAGGGAGCTGTTTTTT
>-|TRBJ1-5|few|TRBV10-3
CAISDKGAFSNQPQHF
TGTGCCATCAGTGATAAGGGAGCTTTTAGCAATCAGCCCCAGCATTTT
>-|TRBJ1-2|-|TRBV4-1
CASSPEAGHNYGYTF
TGCGCCAGCAGCCCAGAGGCAGGCCATAACTATGGCTACACCTTC
>-|TRBJ1-5|-|TRBV5-5
CASSFGGHGQPQHF
TGTGCCAGCAGCTTTGGAGGGCACGGTCAGCCCCAGCATTTT
>-|TRBJ2-1|-|TRBV29-1
CSAIPWTGTTEQFF
TGCAGCGCCATCCCCTGGACCGGGACAACCGAGCAGTTCTTC
>TRBD1|TRBJ2-2|-|TRBV19
CASRTGGFTGELFF
TGTGCCAGCAGGACAGGGGGCTTCACCGGGGAGCTGTTTTTT
>TRBD1|TRBJ1-3|-|TRBV19
CASSIAGTASGNTIYF
TGTGCCAGTAGTATCGCCGGGACAGCCTCTGGAAACACCATATATTTT
>-|TRBJ2-2|-|TRBV5-1
CASSSGTLQNTGELFF
TGCGCCAGCAGCTCCGGGACACTCCAGAACACCGGGGAGCTGTTTTTT
>-|TRBJ2-3|-|TRBV7-9
CASSGSGVVDTQYF
TGTGCCAGCAGCGGATCGGGAGTGGTAGATACGCAGTATTTT
>-|TRBJ1-2|-|TRBV21-1
CASSKAGGPNYGYTF
TGTGCCAGCAGCAAAGCTGGGGGGCCTAACTATGGCTACACCTTC
>-|TRBJ2-4|-|TRBV19
CASSSQRETGSGIQYF
TGTGCCAGTAGTAGTCAGAGGGAGACCGGCAGCGGGATTCAGTACTTC
>-|TRBJ2-2|-|TRBV25-1
CASSELDSTGELFF
TGTGCCAGCAGTGAATTGGACAGCACCGGGGAGCTGTTTTTT
>-|TRBJ1-1|-|TRBV11-1
CASSWPGLEAFF
TGTGCCAGCAGCTGGCCCGGGTTAGAAGCTTTCTTT
>-|TRBJ2-3|-|TRBV28
CASLFTGSMGTDTQYF
TGTGCCAGCCTATTCACCGGCAGTATGGGCACAGATACGCAGTATTTT
>-|TRBJ2-5|-|TRBV30
CACLRRAETQYF
TGTGCCTGCCTGCGGCGGGCGGAGACCCAGTACTTC
>-|TRBJ1-4|-|TRBV2
CASRGQKGEKLFF
TGTGCCAGCAGGGGACAAAAGGGGGAAAAACTGTTTTTT
>-|TRBJ2-3|once|TRBV7-9
CASSSGSTDTQYF
TGTGCCAGCAGCTCAGGGTCCACAGATACGCAGTATTTT
>TRBD1|TRBJ1-1|-|TRBV6-1
CASSPTGGKNTEAFF
TGTGCCAGCAGCCCGACAGGGGGCAAGAACACTGAAGCTTTCTTT